This is a list of T cell receptor beta chains from one sample in a study of cytomegalovirus exposure and HLA in healthy donors. TCRdb keeps only in-frame clones here, not all; method: immunoSEQ multiplex PCR. The data show about 120,000 clones, about four fifths seen once. Input material: PBMCs. These receptors were taken from a woman in her late teens or twenties in good health and CMV-seronegative. Both conserved end residues are part of each CDR3. Fields, in order: J gene, V gene, D gene, clone size, CDR3 DNA, CDR3 protein. D genes are given only for firm matches. Only part of the rows carry a size: once, few, many, or a class if the clone is expanded.

J gene: TRBJ1-2
V gene: TRBV19
D gene: -
clone size: -
CDR3 DNA: TGTGCCAGTAGTACCAGATATAACTATGGCTACACCTTC
CDR3 protein: CASSTRYNYGYTF

J gene: TRBJ1-3
V gene: TRBV11-2
D gene: TRBD1
clone size: -
CDR3 DNA: TGTGCCAGCGCCGGGGACAGGAGAAACACCATATATTTT
CDR3 protein: CASAGDRRNTIYF

J gene: TRBJ2-2
V gene: TRBV4-1
D gene: -
clone size: -
CDR3 DNA: TGCGCCAGCAGCCATTATAACACCGGGGAGCTGTTTTTT
CDR3 protein: CASSHYNTGELFF

J gene: TRBJ1-6
V gene: TRBV27
D gene: TRBD1
clone size: -
CDR3 DNA: TGTGCCAGCGGCAACAGGGGGAGCTCCTATAATTCACCCCTCCACTTT
CDR3 protein: CASGNRGSSYNSPLHF

J gene: TRBJ1-4
V gene: TRBV7-9
D gene: TRBD1
clone size: -
CDR3 DNA: TGTGCCAGCAGCCCAAAACAGGGGGCAAACCTTTTTTCTAATGAAAAACTGTTTTTT
CDR3 protein: CASSPKQGANLFSNEKLFF

J gene: TRBJ1-1
V gene: TRBV7-2
D gene: -
clone size: -
CDR3 DNA: TGTGCCAGCAGCCTAGGGGGGGGGACTGAAGCTTTCTTT
CDR3 protein: CASSLGGGTEAFF

J gene: TRBJ2-5
V gene: TRBV7-8
D gene: -
clone size: few
CDR3 DNA: TGTGCCAGCAGCTGGACAGATCAAGAGACCCAGTACTTC
CDR3 protein: CASSWTDQETQYF

J gene: TRBJ1-5
V gene: TRBV29-1
D gene: TRBD1
clone size: -
CDR3 DNA: TGCAGCGTCCAGATAGGGACAGCAAATCAGCCCCAGCATTTT
CDR3 protein: CSVQIGTANQPQHF

J gene: TRBJ2-2
V gene: TRBV28
D gene: -
clone size: -
CDR3 DNA: TGTGCCAGCAGTTTTCTTCGGGAGCTGTTTTTT
CDR3 protein: CASSFLRELFF

J gene: TRBJ2-7
V gene: TRBV6-5
D gene: TRBD2
clone size: -
CDR3 DNA: TGTGCCAGCAGTTATAGCGGGAGTAAGTACGAGCAGTACTTC
CDR3 protein: CASSYSGSKYEQYF

J gene: TRBJ1-2
V gene: TRBV5-4
D gene: -
clone size: -
CDR3 DNA: TGTGCCAGCAGCTTGAATCGGGGTGGCTACCCCTTC
CDR3 protein: CASSLNRGGYPF

J gene: TRBJ1-1
V gene: TRBV15
D gene: TRBD1
clone size: -
CDR3 DNA: TGTGCCACCAGCAGCCGGCAGGGGGCTGGAACTGAAGCTTTCTTT
CDR3 protein: CATSSRQGAGTEAFF

J gene: TRBJ2-3
V gene: TRBV13
D gene: TRBD2
clone size: -
CDR3 DNA: TGTGCCAGCAGCTCGGGACTAGCGGGAAAACGGGATACGCAGTATTTT
CDR3 protein: CASSSGLAGKRDTQYF

J gene: TRBJ1-5
V gene: TRBV5-1
D gene: -
clone size: -
CDR3 DNA: TGCGCCAGCAGCTTGGAGTCAGCGAATCAGCCCCAGCATTTT
CDR3 protein: CASSLESANQPQHF

J gene: TRBJ1-6
V gene: TRBV6-5
D gene: -
clone size: -
CDR3 DNA: TGTGCCAGCAGGGGGAGGACCAATTTAAATTCACCCCTCCACTTT
CDR3 protein: CASRGRTNLNSPLHF

J gene: TRBJ2-2
V gene: TRBV9
D gene: TRBD1
clone size: -
CDR3 DNA: TGTGCCAGCAGCGTGACAGGGGCCGGGGAGCTGTTTTTT
CDR3 protein: CASSVTGAGELFF

J gene: TRBJ2-1
V gene: TRBV27
D gene: TRBD1
clone size: -
CDR3 DNA: TGTGCCAGCAGTCCGACCGGGACAGCAACCTACAATGAGCAGTTCTTC
CDR3 protein: CASSPTGTATYNEQFF

J gene: TRBJ1-1
V gene: TRBV4-3
D gene: -
clone size: few
CDR3 DNA: TGCGCCAGCAGCCACCGCACCCGGGGGAACACTGAAGCTTTCTTT
CDR3 protein: CASSHRTRGNTEAFF

J gene: TRBJ1-6
V gene: TRBV11-3
D gene: TRBD1
clone size: few
CDR3 DNA: TGTGCCAGCAGCAAACAGGGGGCGCGAAATTCACCCCTCCACTTT
CDR3 protein: CASSKQGARNSPLHF

J gene: TRBJ2-5
V gene: TRBV6-5
D gene: -
clone size: -
CDR3 DNA: TGTGCCAGCACACCTATTCAGGGGAGGGGGAAGACCCAGTACTTC
CDR3 protein: CASTPIQGRGKTQYF

J gene: TRBJ2-1
V gene: TRBV7-2
D gene: -
clone size: -
CDR3 DNA: TGTGCCAGCAGCTTAGGACGGCTAGCGCAGAACGATGAGCAGTTCTTC
CDR3 protein: CASSLGRLAQNDEQFF

J gene: TRBJ2-1
V gene: TRBV9
D gene: TRBD2
clone size: -
CDR3 DNA: TGTGCCAGCAGCGTGGGGGCGGGAGGGCCCCATGAGCGGTTCTTC
CDR3 protein: CASSVGAGGPHERFF

J gene: TRBJ2-7
V gene: TRBV6-6
D gene: -
clone size: once
CDR3 DNA: TGTGCCAGCAGTTACGCCCCACCGGGACTTACCTACGAGCAGTACTTC
CDR3 protein: CASSYAPPGLTYEQYF

J gene: TRBJ2-1
V gene: TRBV6-6
D gene: TRBD2
clone size: -
CDR3 DNA: TGTGCCAGCAGTCCTCCGACTAGCGGGGGGGCAGGTGAGCAGTTCTTC
CDR3 protein: CASSPPTSGGAGEQFF

J gene: TRBJ2-3
V gene: TRBV11-2
D gene: TRBD2
clone size: once
CDR3 DNA: TGTGCCAGCAGCTTAGTGGCGGGAGGGCACACAGATACGCAGTATTTT
CDR3 protein: CASSLVAGGHTDTQYF

J gene: TRBJ2-7
V gene: TRBV7-2
D gene: TRBD2
clone size: -
CDR3 DNA: TGTGCCAGCAGCCGCGCCGGGACTAGCGGATCCGAGCAGTACTTC
CDR3 protein: CASSRAGTSGSEQYF

J gene: TRBJ1-4
V gene: TRBV28
D gene: -
clone size: -
CDR3 DNA: TGTGCCAGCAGTTTACACGCCGCAGGGCCCGCAACTAATGAAAAACTGTTTTTT
CDR3 protein: CASSLHAAGPATNEKLFF

J gene: TRBJ2-1
V gene: TRBV7-6
D gene: TRBD2
clone size: -
CDR3 DNA: TGTGCCAGCAGCTTTGTGACTAGCGGGAGTTATGAGCAGTTCTTC
CDR3 protein: CASSFVTSGSYEQFF

J gene: TRBJ1-6
V gene: TRBV6-1
D gene: TRBD1
clone size: -
CDR3 DNA: TGTGCCAGCATCCTGACAGGGACCAATTCACCCCTCCACTTT
CDR3 protein: CASILTGTNSPLHF

J gene: TRBJ2-3
V gene: TRBV28
D gene: TRBD2
clone size: -
CDR3 DNA: TGTGCCAGCAGTAAACTAGCGGGGGGACACACAGATACGCAGTATTTT
CDR3 protein: CASSKLAGGHTDTQYF

J gene: TRBJ1-4
V gene: TRBV4-1
D gene: -
clone size: -
CDR3 DNA: TGCGCCAGCAGCCAGGGGCCGAATGAAAAACTGTTTTTT
CDR3 protein: CASSQGPNEKLFF

J gene: TRBJ2-5
V gene: TRBV7-2
D gene: TRBD2
clone size: -
CDR3 DNA: TGTGCCAGCAGCTTTGTAGCGGGTGGGGAGACCCAGTACTTC
CDR3 protein: CASSFVAGGETQYF

J gene: TRBJ1-2
V gene: TRBV14
D gene: -
clone size: -
CDR3 DNA: TGTGCCAGCAGCCAAGATCACTCTGGCTACACCTTC
CDR3 protein: CASSQDHSGYTF

J gene: TRBJ1-1
V gene: TRBV19
D gene: -
clone size: few
CDR3 DNA: TGTGCCAGTAGCCCCGCCCCAGGGGATACCGAAGCTTTCTTT
CDR3 protein: CASSPAPGDTEAFF

J gene: TRBJ1-1
V gene: TRBV15
D gene: TRBD1
clone size: -
CDR3 DNA: TGTGCCACCAGCAGACGACAGGGAGCGGGCACTGAAGCTTTCTTT
CDR3 protein: CATSRRQGAGTEAFF

J gene: TRBJ2-7
V gene: TRBV7-9
D gene: TRBD2
clone size: -
CDR3 DNA: TGTGCCAGCAGGCCGGGACTAGCGGGAGACGAGCAGTACTTC
CDR3 protein: CASRPGLAGDEQYF

J gene: TRBJ2-3
V gene: TRBV30
D gene: TRBD2
clone size: once
CDR3 DNA: TGTGCCTGGAGTGTACTCGGGGGGGGAGATACGCAGTATTTT
CDR3 protein: CAWSVLGGGDTQYF

J gene: TRBJ2-3
V gene: TRBV28
D gene: -
clone size: -
CDR3 DNA: TGTGCCAGCAGTTCCCTTTACCGTGAGGGCACAGATACGCAGTATTTT
CDR3 protein: CASSSLYREGTDTQYF

J gene: TRBJ1-2
V gene: TRBV29-1
D gene: TRBD1
clone size: -
CDR3 DNA: TGCAGCGCCGCGGGACAGGGCTATGGCTACACCTTC
CDR3 protein: CSAAGQGYGYTF

J gene: TRBJ1-4
V gene: TRBV7-8
D gene: -
clone size: -
CDR3 DNA: TGTGCCAGCAGCCTTGAATGGAGGGAAAAACTGTTTTTT
CDR3 protein: CASSLEWREKLFF

J gene: TRBJ2-1
V gene: TRBV7-2
D gene: TRBD2
clone size: -
CDR3 DNA: TGTGCCAGCAGCAACATAGCGGGGGGGCCAGGCAATGAGCAGTTCTTC
CDR3 protein: CASSNIAGGPGNEQFF

J gene: TRBJ1-4
V gene: TRBV7-9
D gene: -
clone size: once
CDR3 DNA: TGTGCCAGCAGCTTACGGTCAGGGGCGCATGAAAAACTGTTTTTT
CDR3 protein: CASSLRSGAHEKLFF

J gene: TRBJ2-3
V gene: TRBV2
D gene: -
clone size: -
CDR3 DNA: TGTGCCAGCAGTGGAGGGGGGGCCGGAGATACGCAGTATTTT
CDR3 protein: CASSGGGAGDTQYF

J gene: TRBJ1-5
V gene: TRBV28
D gene: TRBD1
clone size: -
CDR3 DNA: TGTGCCAGCAGACAGGGGGGGACCAATCAGCCCCAGCATTTT
CDR3 protein: CASRQGGTNQPQHF

J gene: TRBJ2-7
V gene: TRBV21-1
D gene: -
clone size: -
CDR3 DNA: TGTGCCAGCAGCTCTCGCGAAAAAAAGCGGGAGACACACTACGAGCAGTACTTC
CDR3 protein: CASSSREKKRETHYEQYF

J gene: TRBJ2-3
V gene: TRBV28
D gene: -
clone size: -
CDR3 DNA: TGTGCCAGCAGTTTAGCGCGATATACGCAGTATTTT
CDR3 protein: CASSLARYTQYF

J gene: TRBJ1-2
V gene: TRBV5-6
D gene: -
clone size: once
CDR3 DNA: TGTGCCAGCAGCTTTTGGGGCCCCGGTGGAGGCTACACCTTC
CDR3 protein: CASSFWGPGGGYTF

J gene: TRBJ1-1
V gene: TRBV5-6
D gene: -
clone size: few
CDR3 DNA: TGTGCCAGCAGCTTGTCAGGGCTGAACACTGAAGCTTTCTTT
CDR3 protein: CASSLSGLNTEAFF

J gene: TRBJ1-6
V gene: TRBV4-1
D gene: -
clone size: -
CDR3 DNA: TGCGCCAGCAGCCAAGACCGGGGAGCTTCACCCCTCCACTTT
CDR3 protein: CASSQDRGASPLHF

J gene: TRBJ1-4
V gene: TRBV5-8
D gene: TRBD1
clone size: -
CDR3 DNA: TGTGCCAGCAGCTTTGACGGGACAGATAATGAAAAACTGTTTTTT
CDR3 protein: CASSFDGTDNEKLFF

J gene: TRBJ1-2
V gene: TRBV6-5
D gene: -
clone size: -
CDR3 DNA: TGTGCCGCGGGGGGATCCCTTAACTATAGCTACACCTTC
CDR3 protein: CAAGGSLNYSYTF

J gene: TRBJ1-1
V gene: TRBV29-1
D gene: TRBD1
clone size: -
CDR3 DNA: TGCAGCGCTAAACAGGGGGCGCGTGTGAACACTGAAGCTTTCTTT
CDR3 protein: CSAKQGARVNTEAFF

J gene: TRBJ1-4
V gene: TRBV27
D gene: -
clone size: -
CDR3 DNA: TGTGCCAGCAGTTTAGTTGGGACACTAGAAAAACTGTTTTTT
CDR3 protein: CASSLVGTLEKLFF

J gene: TRBJ2-3
V gene: TRBV13
D gene: TRBD1
clone size: -
CDR3 DNA: TGTGCCAGCAGCACCCGACAGGGGCACCGCACAGATACGCAGTATTTT
CDR3 protein: CASSTRQGHRTDTQYF